Below are 4 T cell receptor beta chains sequenced from a single sample in a study of T cells in Graves' hyperthyroidism and ophthalmopathy (dated by TCRdb to about 2019). Libraries were built with multiplex PCR. The instrument given in TCRdb is Illumina HiSeq 2000. Amplification of TCR beta CDR3 regions was carried out from RNA transcripts. For the first round of RT-PCR on the TCR CDR3, the HTBI primer set was used together with the Qiagen OneStep RT-PCR kit. The public reads were reanalyzed by TCRdb: fastp trimming at Q25, MiXCR alignment, in-frame beta chains only. Merged by CDR3 protein, the rows form single entries marked with the most common genes and DNA. This sample is represented by around 440,000 distinct CDR3 sequences; approximately 15% of them were singletons. The ten top clones hold over 7.5% of the sample. Material: blood. These receptors were obtained from a woman under 30 with Graves' hyperthyroidism.

This clonotype was seen repeatedly, ten times or more. The chain is built from TRBV18 and TRBJ2-3; possibly TRBD2 for D (7 bases). Germline V gene lookup returns CDR1 KGHSH and CDR2 LQKENI. The CDR3 runs to 15 residues. V shed 2 bases and J shed 1 base, with 10 bases lying between them. The CDR3 reads CASSPAGAGTDTQYF. In DNA, the CDR3 is TGTGCCAGCTCACCAGCGGGGGCCGGCACAGATACGCAGTATTTT.

This clonotype was seen at least ten times. The chain carries TRBV20-1 and TRBJ2-1, with a tentative D call TRBD2 (5 bases). Trimming took off 3 bases at V and 5 bases at J, with 17 bases between the two ends. The CDR3 consists of 15 residues. Germline V CDR1 and CDR2: DFQATT, SNEGSKA (reference sequence). Here the CDR3 DNA reads TGCAGTGCTAGCCTAGTTAGCGTCTGGGACAATGAGCAGTTCTTC. This gives the protein CSASLVSVWDNEQFF.

This clonotype was counted at least ten times. V is TRBV7-2 and J is TRBJ2-3, with 10 positions matching TRBD2. V lost 5 bases, J lost 0 bases, and 5 bases stayed unmatched. Germline CDR1 is SGHTA and CDR2 is FQGNSA. The CDR3 extends over 16 amino acids. In DNA, the CDR3 is TGTGCCAGCAGCCCGGGACTAGCGAAAAGCACAGATACGCAGTATTTT. Protein: CASSPGLAKSTDTQYF.

J is TRBJ2-2 and V is TRBV10-3; no clear D gene. V lost 2 bases and J 3 bases, leaving 10 bases between the germline ends. The germline V gene encodes CDR1 ENHRY and CDR2 SYGVKD. This CDR3 has 15 amino acids. This CDR3 reads CAISELFRDTGELFF. The CDR3 coding sequence is TGTGCCATCAGTGAGCTCTTCCGAGACACCGGGGAGCTGTTTTTT.